Listed below are T cell receptor beta chains from one sample, sequenced in a study of T-cell reconstitution after alpha-beta-depleted transplantation in children. Each CDR3 protein is one row after TCRdb ran MiXCR on the PCR reads. The repertoire holds roughly 500,000 distinct CDR3 sequences, with under 15% as singletons. The specimen comprised PBMCs from the stem cell graft donor, sampled from the stem cell graft. Source of these receptors: a human donor who donated a stem cell graft to a child with combined immunodeficiency. Each CDR3 is given with its conserved first and last residue. The D gene is left open where the match is weak. Expanded clones get a size class; other rows say once, few or many, or leave the size out.

V: TRBV12-3/TRBV12-4; size: few; J: TRBJ2-5; D: NA; DNA: TGTGCCAGCAGTTCAGACAGCCTCCAAGAGACCCAGTACTTC; CDR3: CASSSDSLQETQYF
V: TRBV4-3; size: many; J: TRBJ1-2; D: NA; DNA: TGCGCCAGCAGATCAGTCAAGGCGGGTGGCTACACCTTC; CDR3: CASRSVKAGGYTF
V: TRBV20-1; size: few; J: TRBJ1-2; D: NA; DNA: TGCAGTGCTAGAAAGGCAGGACAAACTAACTATGGCTACACCTTC; CDR3: CSARKAGQTNYGYTF
V: TRBV5-1; size: few; J: TRBJ2-1; D: NA; DNA: TGCGCCAGCAGCCGGACGGGGAGGACTCGCAGCCCCGCGGACAATGAGCAGTTCTTC; CDR3: CASSRTGRTRSPADNEQFF
V: TRBV12-3/TRBV12-4; size: few; J: TRBJ2-3; D: NA; DNA: TGTGCCAGCAGTTTAGTGGTAGCCACAGATACGCAGTATTTT; CDR3: CASSLVVATDTQYF
V: TRBV7-2; size: NA; J: TRBJ2-3; D: TRBD2; DNA: TGTGCCAGCAGCCGGGGGGGCGGTCGAGATACGCAGTATTTT; CDR3: CASSRGGGRDTQYF
V: TRBV27; size: few; J: TRBJ2-7; D: NA; DNA: TGTGCCAGCAGTCAACAGGGGAGGTACGAGCAGTACTTC; CDR3: CASSQQGRYEQYF
V: TRBV12-3/TRBV12-4; size: NA; J: TRBJ1-2; D: NA; DNA: TGTGCCAGCAGTTTAAGGGTAGGGCTGAACTATGGCTACACCTTC; CDR3: CASSLRVGLNYGYTF
V: TRBV7-9; size: NA; J: TRBJ1-2; D: NA; DNA: TGTGCCAGCAGCTTAATCCTAACAGGAATTGGCGGCTACACCTTC; CDR3: CASSLILTGIGGYTF
V: TRBV7-8; size: few; J: TRBJ1-4; D: TRBD1; DNA: TGTGCCAGCAGCGGTGGACAGGGTGGTTTCGAGGATGAAAAACTGTTTTTT; CDR3: CASSGGQGGFEDEKLFF
V: TRBV4-2; size: NA; J: TRBJ2-1; D: TRBD2; DNA: TGTGCCAGCAGCCAAGAGGGAACTAGCGGGGACAATGAGCAGTTCTTC; CDR3: CASSQEGTSGDNEQFF
V: TRBV20-1; size: NA; J: TRBJ2-5; D: TRBD2; DNA: TGCGGTGCCGCTGCTAGCGGGGGGGGAAGAGGGACCCAGTACTTC; CDR3: CGAAASGGGRGTQYF
V: TRBV6-6; size: NA; J: TRBJ2-7; D: NA; DNA: TGTGCCACACTAGGCCGCTCCTACGAGCAGTACTTC; CDR3: CATLGRSYEQYF
V: TRBV20-1; size: few; J: TRBJ2-7; D: TRBD2; DNA: TGCAGTGCGCCCCTAGCGGGCGGGTACGAGCAGTACTTC; CDR3: CSAPLAGGYEQYF
V: TRBV6-2/TRBV6-3; size: NA; J: TRBJ2-2; D: NA; DNA: TGTGCCAGCGGCGGGACTGATAACACCGGGGAGCTGTTTTTT; CDR3: CASGGTDNTGELFF
V: TRBV12-3/TRBV12-4; size: many; J: TRBJ2-3; D: TRBD1; DNA: TGTGCCAGCAGTTTTCGACAGGGAACAGATACGCAGTATTTT; CDR3: CASSFRQGTDTQYF
V: TRBV12-3/TRBV12-4; size: NA; J: TRBJ2-5; D: NA; DNA: TGTGCCAGCAGTTTCAGAGGGTTACAAGAGACCCAGTACTTC; CDR3: CASSFRGLQETQYF
V: TRBV5-1; size: NA; J: TRBJ1-5; D: NA; DNA: TGCGCCAGCAGCTTGGACGGCAGCTTATATCAGCCCCAGCATTTT; CDR3: CASSLDGSLYQPQHF
V: TRBV20-1; size: few; J: TRBJ2-7; D: TRBD2; DNA: TGCAGTGCTAGAGCAAGGACTAGCGGGGTCCTACCCTACGAGCAGTACTTC; CDR3: CSARARTSGVLPYEQYF
V: TRBV10-3; size: many; J: TRBJ1-6; D: NA; DNA: TGTGCCATCAGTGAGTCGATATCTGGTCCGAGACTGAAGAATTCACCCCTCCACTTT; CDR3: CAISESISGPRLKNSPLHF
V: TRBV28; size: few; J: TRBJ1-4; D: NA; DNA: TGTGCCAGCAGTTCCACAGGGCAGGGAGTAGAAAAACTGTTTTTT; CDR3: CASSSTGQGVEKLFF
V: TRBV12-3/TRBV12-4; size: many; J: TRBJ2-4; D: TRBD1; DNA: TGTGCCAGCAGTTCGACAGGGGGCTCGGCCAAAAACATTCAGTACTTC; CDR3: CASSSTGGSAKNIQYF
V: TRBV3-1; size: many; J: TRBJ2-5; D: NA; DNA: TGTGCCAGCAGCCAAGGGGGCACTAGCAGGGTTCAAGAGACCCAGTACTTC; CDR3: CASSQGGTSRVQETQYF
V: TRBV9; size: NA; J: TRBJ2-2; D: TRBD2; DNA: TGTGCCAGCAGCCAAAGGCGGGGGAGCGGAACCGGGGAGCTGTTTTTT; CDR3: CASSQRRGSGTGELFF
V: TRBV18; size: few; J: TRBJ2-1; D: NA; DNA: TGTGCCAGCTCCCTAGGGGGGGCGGCTGACAATGAGCAGTTCTTC; CDR3: CASSLGGAADNEQFF
V: TRBV12-3/TRBV12-4; size: many; J: TRBJ2-7; D: TRBD2; DNA: TGTGCCAGCAGAGCCGGGACTAGCGGCTCGTACGAGCAGTACTTC; CDR3: CASRAGTSGSYEQYF
V: TRBV7-6; size: few; J: TRBJ2-4; D: NA; DNA: TGTGCCAGCAGCTTAAGTCCCGCGACCGGGCGGGCCAAAAACATTCAGTACTTC; CDR3: CASSLSPATGRAKNIQYF
V: TRBV7-2; size: few; J: TRBJ2-7; D: NA; DNA: TGTGCCAGCAGCTTGCTAAGTAGCGCGTTTACCTACGAGCAGTACTTC; CDR3: CASSLLSSAFTYEQYF
V: TRBV20-1; size: many; J: TRBJ2-1; D: TRBD2; DNA: TGCAGTGCTCTATCAGCGGGAGGGCCGGGCAATGAGCAGTTCTTC; CDR3: CSALSAGGPGNEQFF
V: TRBV5-1; size: many; J: TRBJ1-1; D: TRBD1; DNA: TGCGCCAGCAGCCCGACCGGGACAGCCATGAACACTGAAGCTTTCTTT; CDR3: CASSPTGTAMNTEAFF
V: TRBV4-3; size: NA; J: TRBJ2-7; D: NA; DNA: TGCGCCAGCAGCCAAGATCCCTATAACTTCTACGAGCAGTACTTC; CDR3: CASSQDPYNFYEQYF
V: TRBV28; size: few; J: TRBJ1-5; D: NA; DNA: TGTGCCAGCATTCCGGGAGCCAATCAGCCCCAGCATTTT; CDR3: CASIPGANQPQHF
V: TRBV20-1; size: NA; J: TRBJ2-3; D: NA; DNA: TGCAGTGCTAGAGCGGACAAGGGCATTGAGGCGCAGTATTTT; CDR3: CSARADKGIEAQYF
V: TRBV5-5; size: many; J: TRBJ2-1; D: NA; DNA: TGTGCCAGCAGCACCGGGGGAGCTGTCCGCAATGAGCAGTTCTTC; CDR3: CASSTGGAVRNEQFF
V: TRBV6-1; size: few; J: TRBJ2-5; D: TRBD1; DNA: TGTGCCAGCAAGGGACAGGGGAATTCGGTTGAAGAGACCCAGTACTTC; CDR3: CASKGQGNSVEETQYF
V: TRBV6-1; size: NA; J: TRBJ2-5; D: NA; DNA: TGTGCCAGCAGCCTTTCTAGGAGGCAAGAGACCCAGTACTTC; CDR3: CASSLSRRQETQYF
V: TRBV12-3/TRBV12-4; size: NA; J: TRBJ2-5; D: NA; DNA: TGTGCCAGCAGGAAGCGCGGCGGTGAGACCCAGTACTTC; CDR3: CASRKRGGETQYF
V: TRBV7-8; size: few; J: TRBJ1-5; D: TRBD1; DNA: TGTGCCAGCAGCTTAGTGGGTTCATCAGGGGGCTTTCAGCCCCAGCATTTT; CDR3: CASSLVGSSGGFQPQHF
V: TRBV29-1; size: few; J: TRBJ2-3; D: NA; DNA: TGCAGCGCTAGGGACGGCACAGATACGCAGTATTTT; CDR3: CSARDGTDTQYF
V: TRBV12-3/TRBV12-4; size: many; J: TRBJ2-5; D: NA; DNA: TGTGCCAGCAGCACACAGTTACAAGAGACCCAGTACTTC; CDR3: CASSTQLQETQYF
V: TRBV28; size: NA; J: TRBJ1-1; D: NA; DNA: TGTGCCAGCAGTCCCCATGGGGTCGGGCGGACTGAAGCTTTCTTT; CDR3: CASSPHGVGRTEAFF
V: TRBV7-2; size: many; J: TRBJ1-5; D: NA; DNA: TGTGCCAGCAGCTTAGTAATAGCAAATCAGCCCCAGCATTTT; CDR3: CASSLVIANQPQHF
V: TRBV6-2/TRBV6-3; size: few; J: TRBJ1-2; D: NA; DNA: TGTGCCAGCAGTTACTCGCAGGGAATAAGCTATGGCTACACCTTC; CDR3: CASSYSQGISYGYTF